One T cell receptor beta chain is described in this entry. Its antigen is unknown. The CDR3 totals 15 residues. Looked up from germline, CDR1 is SEHNR and CDR2 is FQNEAQ (reference sequence). The J segment lost 3 bases and the V segment lost 3 bases, leaving 8 bases of the junction unmatched. These data are taken from a study of shared clonotypes between healthy human individuals. Cells designated naive CD8 were CD45RO-negative and were positively selected for CCR7, with terminally differentiated effector memory CD45RA+ cells excluded. Donors comprised healthy HIV-negative adults lacking recent acute infections or vaccinations. All participating donors were Caucasian adults from Nashville, Tennessee. The assay used deep level. Profiled with immunoSEQ multiplex PCR; TCRdb holds only in-frame clones, not every one. Altogether just over 2,000,000 clones are present, roughly 94% being singletons, with the ten largest covering roughly 1%.

Overall study results and limits: Compared with memory subsets, naive subsets generally had larger estimated richness.

Input material: naive CD8+ T cells sorted from blood. This receptor was taken from a man aged 18 to 29 in good health. This rearrangement joins TRBV7-9 to TRBJ2-7; 7 bases match TRBD1. CDR3 sequence reads: CASSFPAAGGYEQYF. The CDR3 DNA follows: TGTGCCAGCAGCTTCCCCGCCGCAGGGGGCTACGAGCAGTACTTC.